The 3 T cell receptor beta chains presented below share a single source sample, sequenced in a study of glioma-infiltrating T cells. TCR alpha and beta CDR3 regions were amplified from RNA using iRepertoire nested multiplex PCR. TCRdb re-called the multiplex PCR reads with MiXCR, one entry per CDR3 protein. The sample gives approximately 89,000 distinct CDR3 sequences, about 23% of which show up once; 6.7% is in the top ten. The sample comprised glioma tissue, nonneoplastic brain tissue, or PBMCs (not recorded which). The receptors here all came from a human donor with low-grade glioma or glioblastoma, undergoing nonglioma brain surgery, or in good health (not recorded which).

The chain uses TRBV29-1 and TRBJ2-7, with 9 bases fitting TRBD1. Germline V gene sequence: CDR1 SQVTM, CDR2 ANQGSEA. Trimming took 7 bases from V and 2 from J; bases not matched to a gene: 6. The CDR3 totals 13 residues. CDR3 bases: TGCAGCGGAACCGGGACAGGGACCTACGAGCAGTACTTC. This encodes CSGTGTGTYEQYF.

This clonotype was recorded many times. V gene TRBV20-1 combines with J gene TRBJ1-5; D remains ambiguous. The CDR3 has 12 residues. V lost 3 bases, J lost 2 bases, and 5 bases lay in between. CDR1 and CDR2 from the germline V gene are DFQATT and SNEGSKA (reference sequence). CDR3 residues: CSASTGNQPQHF. In DNA form, the CDR3 reads TGCAGTGCTAGTACAGGCAATCAGCCCCAGCATTTT.

This clonotype has a count of ten or more. V usage is TRBV2 and J usage is TRBJ2-7; no reliable D call. Trimming removed 6 bases at V and 3 bases at J, with 12 bases between. From germline, CDR1 is SNHLY and CDR2 FYNNEI. This CDR3 has 13 amino acids. DNA of the CDR3: TGTGCCAGCAGCCCCTCAGAAGTCTACGAGCAGTACTTC. This encodes CASSPSEVYEQYF.